This T cell receptor beta chain was found in a study of T cells in Graves' hyperthyroidism and ophthalmopathy. Overall study: Upon initial diagnosis and before any treatment, peripheral blood was collected. Whole-study findings and limits: A 13 V-J signature model discriminated ophthalmopathy versus stable hyperthyroidism.

There were TCR beta CDR3 regions amplified from RNA transcripts. First-round RT-PCR of the TCR CDR3 relied on the HTBI primer set. Via MiXCR, TCRdb re-called the multiplex PCR reads, giving one row per CDR3 protein. The profile shows a few hundred thousand distinct CDR3 sequences, 21% of them singletons. Researchers barred patients who had uncontrolled infection, other autoimmune disease, pregnancy or lactation. The CDR3 loop spans 8 amino acids. The V gene's germline CDR1 is MNHNS and CDR2 SASEGT. The germline V and J ends were trimmed by 11 bases and 10 bases, with 8 bases remaining between them. This clonotype was counted between two and nine times. As yet, its antigen is unknown. A much larger clone lies one base from this, so it may be a read error.

This chain connects TRBV6-1 to TRBJ1-1, with D uncertain. Input material: blood. The clonotype originates from a woman aged 45 to 65 with Graves' hyperthyroidism. The CDR3 bases are TGTGCCGGCATAGGAGCTTTCTTT. Its translation: CAGIGAFF.